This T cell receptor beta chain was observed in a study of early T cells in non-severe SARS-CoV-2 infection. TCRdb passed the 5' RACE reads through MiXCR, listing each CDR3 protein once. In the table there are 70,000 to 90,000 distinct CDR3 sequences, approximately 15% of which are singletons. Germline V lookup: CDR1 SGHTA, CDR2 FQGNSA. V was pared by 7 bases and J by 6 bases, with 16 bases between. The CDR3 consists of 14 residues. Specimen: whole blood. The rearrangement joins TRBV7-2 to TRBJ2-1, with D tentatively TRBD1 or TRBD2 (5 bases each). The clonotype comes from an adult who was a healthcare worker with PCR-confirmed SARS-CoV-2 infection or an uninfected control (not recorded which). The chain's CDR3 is CASNNRDRPNEQFF. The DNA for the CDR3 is TGTGCCAGCAACAACCGGGACCGCCCCAATGAGCAGTTCTTC.